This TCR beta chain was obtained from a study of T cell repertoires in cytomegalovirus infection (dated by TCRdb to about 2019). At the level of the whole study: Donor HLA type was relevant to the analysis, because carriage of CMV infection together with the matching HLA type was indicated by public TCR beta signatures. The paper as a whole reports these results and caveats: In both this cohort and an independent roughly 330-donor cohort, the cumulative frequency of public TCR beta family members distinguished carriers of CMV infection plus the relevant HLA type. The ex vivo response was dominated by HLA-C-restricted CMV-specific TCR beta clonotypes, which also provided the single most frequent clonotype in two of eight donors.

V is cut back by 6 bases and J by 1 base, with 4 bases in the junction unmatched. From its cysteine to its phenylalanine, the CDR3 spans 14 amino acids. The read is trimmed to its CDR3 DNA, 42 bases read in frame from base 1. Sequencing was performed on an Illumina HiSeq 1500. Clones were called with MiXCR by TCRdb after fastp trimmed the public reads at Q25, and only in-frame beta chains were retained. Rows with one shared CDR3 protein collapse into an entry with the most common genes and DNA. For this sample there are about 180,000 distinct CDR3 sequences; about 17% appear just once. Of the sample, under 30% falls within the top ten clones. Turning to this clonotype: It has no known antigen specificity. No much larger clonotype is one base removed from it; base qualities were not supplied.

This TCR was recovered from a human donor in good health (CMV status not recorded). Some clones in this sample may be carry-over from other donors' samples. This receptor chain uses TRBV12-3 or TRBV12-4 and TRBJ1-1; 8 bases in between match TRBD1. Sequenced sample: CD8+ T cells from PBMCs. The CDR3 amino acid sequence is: CASSPTGENTEAFF. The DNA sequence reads TGTGCCAGCAGCCCGACAGGGGAGAACACTGAAGCTTTCTTT.